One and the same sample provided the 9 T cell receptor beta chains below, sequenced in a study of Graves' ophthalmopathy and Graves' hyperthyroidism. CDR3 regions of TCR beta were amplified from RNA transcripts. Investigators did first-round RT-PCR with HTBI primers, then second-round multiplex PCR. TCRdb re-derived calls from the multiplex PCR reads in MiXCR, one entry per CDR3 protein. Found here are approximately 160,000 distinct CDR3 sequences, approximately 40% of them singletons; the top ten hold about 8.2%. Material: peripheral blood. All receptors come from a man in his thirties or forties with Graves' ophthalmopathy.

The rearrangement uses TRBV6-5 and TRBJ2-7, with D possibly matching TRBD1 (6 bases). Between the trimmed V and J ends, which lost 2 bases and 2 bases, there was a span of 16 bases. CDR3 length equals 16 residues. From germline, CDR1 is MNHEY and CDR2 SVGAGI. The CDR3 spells CASSYGLQGSTYEQYF. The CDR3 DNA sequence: TGTGCCAGCAGTTACGGGTTGCAGGGGAGCACCTACGAGCAGTACTTC.

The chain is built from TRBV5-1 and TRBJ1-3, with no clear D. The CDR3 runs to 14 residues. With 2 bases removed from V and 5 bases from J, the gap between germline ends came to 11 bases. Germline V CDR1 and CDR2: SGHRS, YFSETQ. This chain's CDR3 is CASSLGSNRNTIYF. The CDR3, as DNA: TGCGCCAGCAGCTTAGGGTCCAACAGAAACACCATATATTTT.

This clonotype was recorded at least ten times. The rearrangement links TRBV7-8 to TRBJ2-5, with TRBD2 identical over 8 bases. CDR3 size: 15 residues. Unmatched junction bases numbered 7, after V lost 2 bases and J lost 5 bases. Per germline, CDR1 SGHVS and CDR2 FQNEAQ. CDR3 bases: TGTGCCAGCAGCTTAATAGCGGGAATGTGGGAGACCCAGTACTTC. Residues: CASSLIAGMWETQYF.

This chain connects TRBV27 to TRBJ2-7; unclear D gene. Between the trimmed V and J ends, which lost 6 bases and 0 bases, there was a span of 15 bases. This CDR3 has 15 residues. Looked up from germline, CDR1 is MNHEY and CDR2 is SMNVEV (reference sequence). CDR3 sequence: CASRGPSSYSYEQYF. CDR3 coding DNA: TGTGCCAGCAGGGGCCCGTCCTCTTACTCCTACGAGCAGTACTTC.

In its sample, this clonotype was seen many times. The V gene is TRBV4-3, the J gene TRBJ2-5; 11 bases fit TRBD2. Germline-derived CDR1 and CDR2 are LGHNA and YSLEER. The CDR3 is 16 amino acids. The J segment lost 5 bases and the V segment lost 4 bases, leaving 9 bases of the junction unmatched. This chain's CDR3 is CASSPGSGRADETQYF. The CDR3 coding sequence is TGCGCCAGCAGCCCTGGTAGCGGGAGGGCCGACGAGACCCAGTACTTC.

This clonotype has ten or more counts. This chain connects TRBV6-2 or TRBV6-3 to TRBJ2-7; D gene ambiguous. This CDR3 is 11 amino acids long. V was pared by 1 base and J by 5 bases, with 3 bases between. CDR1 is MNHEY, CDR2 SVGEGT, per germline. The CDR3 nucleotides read TGTGCCAGCAGTTACTGGGACGAGCAGTACTTC. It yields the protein CASSYWDEQYF.

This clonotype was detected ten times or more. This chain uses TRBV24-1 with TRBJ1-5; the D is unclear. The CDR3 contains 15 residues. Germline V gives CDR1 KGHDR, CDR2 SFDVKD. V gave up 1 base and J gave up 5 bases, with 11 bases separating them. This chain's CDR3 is CATSDLRGCYQPQHF. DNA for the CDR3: TGTGCCACCAGTGATTTAAGAGGTTGCTATCAGCCCCAGCATTTT.

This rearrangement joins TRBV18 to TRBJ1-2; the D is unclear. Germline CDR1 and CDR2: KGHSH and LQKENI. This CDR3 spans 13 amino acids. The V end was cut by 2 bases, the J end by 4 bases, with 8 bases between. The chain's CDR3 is CASSPSPLYGYTF. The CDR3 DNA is TGTGCCAGCTCACCAAGCCCACTCTATGGCTACACCTTC.

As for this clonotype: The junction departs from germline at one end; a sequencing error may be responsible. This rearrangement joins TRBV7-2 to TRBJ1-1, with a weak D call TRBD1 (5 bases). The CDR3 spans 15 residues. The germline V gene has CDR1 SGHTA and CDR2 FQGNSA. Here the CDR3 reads CASSLRDGSNTEAFF. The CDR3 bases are TGTGCCAGCAGCTTAAGGGACGGATCTAACACTGAAGCTTTCTTC. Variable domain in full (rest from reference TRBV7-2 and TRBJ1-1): GAGVSQSPSNKVTEKGKDVELRCDPISGHTALYWYRQSLGQGLEFLIYFQGNSAPDKSGLPSDRFSAERTGGSVSTLTIQRTQQEDSAVYLCASSLRDGSNTEAFFGQGTRLTVV.